The TCR beta chain under discussion was sequenced for a study of blood T cell repertoires in COVID-19. Study-wide background: Some COVID-19 samples were acute and others convalescent; all came from the United States, Italy and Spain. Nucleic acid was either cDNA or gDNA, and it came from T cells, B-cell-depleted T cells, or PBMCs.

Germline trimming cut 4 bases from V and 6 bases from J; bases unmatched to any gene: 2. This CDR3 contains 12 residues. CDR1 is SQVTM, CDR2 ANQGSEA, per germline. Original processing methods: Reference gene primer amplification in the assay estimated nucleated cell counts. TCRdb's copy holds only in-frame clones and misses some; the assay was immunoSEQ multiplex PCR. The V and J calls and clone size come from that table; D and trimming were worked out from the DNA. The table lists roughly 280,000 clones, 75% to 90% of them singletons. The receptor was isolated from a woman in her forties or fifties who had recovered from COVID-19. The V gene is TRBV29-1, the J gene TRBJ1-5; TRBD1 aligns across 8 bases. Input material: peripheral blood. CDR3 nucleotide sequence: TGCAGCGTTGGGACAGGGAGTCAGCCCCAGCATTTT. The encoded protein is CSVGTGSQPQHF.